This T cell receptor (beta chain) was sequenced in a study of CD8 T cells in Susac syndrome. CDR1 is DFQATT, CDR2 SNEGSKA, per germline (reference sequence). The CDR3 loop spans 13 amino acids. V was pared by 6 bases and J by 5 bases, with 7 bases of the junction left unmatched. Regarding the study as a whole: The study recognized that the number of individuals in its TCR sequencing and HLA analysis was relatively small.

For this clonotype: Its antigen is currently unknown.

Those who served as multiple sclerosis controls were treatment-naive patients with stable or active relapsing-remitting disease. RNA was extracted with the RNeasy kit, and a quantity of roughly 0.5 to 1 ug was reverse transcribed using random hexamers. TCRdb ran MiXCR on the immunoSEQ multiplex PCR reads and lists one entry per CDR3 protein. Of around 200,000 distinct CDR3 sequences in the sample, more than 90% were seen once. The chain combines TRBV20-1 with TRBJ2-5, with TRBD2 identical over 9 bases. Sequenced: CD4+ T cells from PBMCs. The sequence was collected from a human donor with multiple sclerosis. The CDR3 is CSAWRGGGETQYF. CDR3 coding DNA: TGCAGTGCATGGCGGGGGGGCGGCGAGACCCAGTACTTC.